This T cell receptor delta chain comes out of a study of γδ T cells in repeated Plasmodium falciparum infection. Study-wide context: Four controlled malaria infections with P. falciparum NF54 spanned about 600 days.

Each sorted gammadelta sample had TRG and TRD chains sequenced. TCRdb reapplied CATT to the multiplex PCR reads. There are 93,000 or so delta-chain clones in the sample; 0.8% to 1% occur only once, and around a tenth lies in the top ten. Study outcomes and limitations: In Vdelta2-negative, largely Vdelta1+, gammadelta repertoires, repeated controlled infections appeared to drive clonal selection waves. Over time and infection, Vgamma9/Vdelta2+ repertoires remained highly stable and polyclonal.

Vgamma9/Vdelta2+ and Vdelta2-negative gammadelta T cells were flow-sorted from PBMC for bulk sequencing. Turning to this clone: The target antigen is unknown. A read error likely explains this, since a far larger clone differs by one base. Within the sample, other DNA sequences also encode this same CDR3.

Per germline, CDR1 GEAIGNYY and CDR2 EKD. V gave up 0 bases and J gave up 0 bases; unmatched junction bases: 12. The CDR3 has 20 amino acids. The sequence was obtained from a pool of human donors (malaria-infected and uninfected, not separated). The chain is built from TRDV2 and TRDJ1, with 13 bases lining up with TRDD3. No J segment appears in TCRdb, so it was assigned here by matching the sequence to germline. The sample consisted of gamma-delta T cells from blood. In DNA, the CDR3 is TGTGCCTGTGACACCTTGGTACTGGGGGATACGCGGAAGGACACCGATAAACTCATCTTT. Residues: CACDTLVLGDTRKDTDKLIF.